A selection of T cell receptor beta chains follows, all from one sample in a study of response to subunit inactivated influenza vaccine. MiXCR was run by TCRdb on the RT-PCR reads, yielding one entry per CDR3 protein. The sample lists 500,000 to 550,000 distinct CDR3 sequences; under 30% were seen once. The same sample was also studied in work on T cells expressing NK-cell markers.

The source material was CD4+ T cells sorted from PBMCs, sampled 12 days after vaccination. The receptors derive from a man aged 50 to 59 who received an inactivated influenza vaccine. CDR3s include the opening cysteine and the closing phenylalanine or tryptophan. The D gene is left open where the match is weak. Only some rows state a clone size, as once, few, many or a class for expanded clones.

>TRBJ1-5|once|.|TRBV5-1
CASSLEAGNQPQHF
TGCGCCAGCAGCTTGGAGGCAGGGAACCAGCCCCAGCATTTT
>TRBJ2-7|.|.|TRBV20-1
CSARSSHSYEQYF
TGCAGTGCTAGAAGTAGTCACTCCTACGAGCAGTACTTC
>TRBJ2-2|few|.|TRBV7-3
CASSLLFGPSHSTGELFF
TGTGCCAGCAGCTTATTGTTTGGGCCCTCTCATAGCACCGGGGAGCTGTTTTTT
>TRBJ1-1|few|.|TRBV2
CASSESNGAFF
TGTGCCAGCAGTGAGTCGAATGGGGCTTTCTTT
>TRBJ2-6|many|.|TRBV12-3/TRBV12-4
CASSSSGANVLTF
TGTGCCAGCAGCTCGTCTGGGGCCAACGTCCTGACTTTC
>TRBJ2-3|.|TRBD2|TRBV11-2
CASSLEYVTGGGPDTQYF
TGTGCCAGCAGCTTAGAGTATGTGACGGGGGGGGGACCGGATACGCAGTATTTT
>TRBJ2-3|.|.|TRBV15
CATSRADSLNTDTQYF
TGTGCCACCAGCAGAGCCGATAGCTTGAACACAGATACGCAGTATTTT
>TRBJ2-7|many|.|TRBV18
CASSPDRQRYEQYF
TGTGCCAGCTCACCGGACCGACAGCGCTACGAGCAGTACTTC
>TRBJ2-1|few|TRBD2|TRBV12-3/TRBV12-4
CASSTGLAGTNEQFF
TGTGCCAGCAGCACGGGACTAGCGGGGACAAATGAGCAGTTCTTC
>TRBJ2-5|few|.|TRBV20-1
CSARKWPFSETQYF
TGCAGTGCTAGAAAATGGCCTTTTTCAGAGACCCAGTACTTC
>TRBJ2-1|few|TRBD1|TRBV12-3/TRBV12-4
CASSTQQGMGGNEQFF
TGTGCCAGCAGTACCCAACAGGGGATGGGTGGCAATGAGCAGTTCTTC
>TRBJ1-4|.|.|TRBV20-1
CSAVQSTNEKLFF
TGCAGTGCTGTACAGTCAACTAATGAAAAACTGTTTTTT
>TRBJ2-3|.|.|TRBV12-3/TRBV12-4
CASSNWGDTQYF
TGTGCCAGCAGCAACTGGGGAGATACGCAGTATTTT
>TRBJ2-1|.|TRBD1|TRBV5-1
CASSPITGTGGWGEQFF
TGCGCCAGCAGTCCGATTACCGGGACAGGGGGCTGGGGTGAGCAGTTCTTC
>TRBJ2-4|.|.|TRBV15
CATSRFARDPSDIQYF
TGTGCCACCAGCAGGTTTGCGCGGGACCCTAGTGACATTCAGTACTTC
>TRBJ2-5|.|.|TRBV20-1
CSARDAATGQETQYF
TGCAGTGCTAGAGATGCCGCGACTGGCCAAGAGACCCAGTACTTC
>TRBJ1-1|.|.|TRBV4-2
CASSQEIRSTTEAFF
TGTGCCAGCAGCCAAGAAATAAGGAGTACCACTGAAGCTTTCTTT
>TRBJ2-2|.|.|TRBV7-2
CASSLGFAGELFF
TGTGCCAGCAGCTTAGGCTTCGCCGGGGAGCTGTTTTTT
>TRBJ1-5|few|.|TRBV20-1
CSARVGGSSNQPQHF
TGCAGTGCTAGAGTGGGGGGGTCAAGCAATCAGCCCCAGCATTTT
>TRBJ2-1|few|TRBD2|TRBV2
CASSEALSSGRNEQFF
TGTGCCAGCAGTGAAGCGCTGTCTAGCGGGAGGAATGAGCAGTTCTTC
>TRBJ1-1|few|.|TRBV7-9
CASSLNAGAYTEAFF
TGTGCCAGCAGCTTAAATGCGGGGGCTTACACTGAAGCTTTCTTT
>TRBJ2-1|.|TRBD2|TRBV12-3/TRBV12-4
CASSALAGGEFF
TGTGCCAGCAGTGCCTTAGCGGGAGGGGAGTTCTTC
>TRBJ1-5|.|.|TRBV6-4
CASRSRVRAAHSNQPQHF
TGTGCCAGCAGGTCTCGGGTCCGGGCCGCTCATAGCAATCAGCCCCAGCATTTT
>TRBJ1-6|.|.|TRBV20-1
CSARWGENSPLHF
TGCAGTGCTAGATGGGGGGAGAATTCACCCCTCCACTTT
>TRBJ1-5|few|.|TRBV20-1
CSARGPNQPQHF
TGCAGTGCTAGGGGCCCTAATCAGCCCCAGCATTTT
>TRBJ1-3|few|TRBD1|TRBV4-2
CASSQGGTGGTSGNTIYF
TGTGCCAGCAGCCAGGGCGGGACAGGGGGGACCTCTGGAAACACCATATATTTT
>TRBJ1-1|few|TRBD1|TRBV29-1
CSVSDRGYTEAFF
TGCAGCGTTTCGGACAGGGGATACACTGAAGCTTTCTTT
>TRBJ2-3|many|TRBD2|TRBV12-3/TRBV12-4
CASSFRLAGDTDTQYF
TGTGCCAGCAGTTTTAGACTAGCGGGGGACACAGATACGCAGTATTTT
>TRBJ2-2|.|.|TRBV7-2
CASSLGGSGPGELFF
TGTGCCAGCAGCTTAGGAGGTTCAGGCCCCGGGGAGCTGTTTTTT
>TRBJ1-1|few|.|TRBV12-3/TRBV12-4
CASTIAGNTEAFF
TGTGCCAGCACGATAGCGGGGAACACTGAAGCTTTCTTT
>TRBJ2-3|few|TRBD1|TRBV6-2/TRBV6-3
CASIRLNKPGQGAPDTQYF
TGTGCCAGCATCCGACTCAATAAACCGGGACAGGGGGCCCCAGATACGCAGTATTTT
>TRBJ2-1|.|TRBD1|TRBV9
CASSVGTANNEQFF
TGTGCCAGCAGCGTCGGGACAGCTAACAATGAGCAGTTCTTC
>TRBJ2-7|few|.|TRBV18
CASSPAGTHEQYF
TGTGCCAGCTCACCCGCAGGGACCCACGAGCAGTACTTC
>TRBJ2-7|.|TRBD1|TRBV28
CASSLADRGGSYEQYF
TGTGCCAGCAGTCTCGCCGACAGGGGGGGCTCCTACGAGCAGTACTTC
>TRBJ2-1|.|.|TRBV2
CASSSSAGHNEQFF
TGTGCCAGCAGTTCTTCAGCGGGTCACAATGAGCAGTTCTTC
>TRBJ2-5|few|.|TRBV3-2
CASHGVTQYF
TGTGCCAGCCATGGGGTGACCCAGTACTTC
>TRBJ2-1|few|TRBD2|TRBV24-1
CATSVSGTSGQNEQFF
TGTGCCACCAGTGTTTCGGGGACTAGCGGCCAAAATGAGCAGTTCTTC
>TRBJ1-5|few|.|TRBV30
CAWSLGRSNQPQHF
TGTGCCTGGAGCTTAGGTCGTAGCAATCAGCCCCAGCATTTT
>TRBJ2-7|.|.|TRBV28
CASTLGLPSYEQYF
TGTGCCAGCACGCTCGGACTACCTTCCTACGAGCAGTACTTC
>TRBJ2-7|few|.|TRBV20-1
CSARQDVPPYEQYF
TGCAGTGCCCGACAGGATGTGCCACCCTACGAGCAGTACTTC
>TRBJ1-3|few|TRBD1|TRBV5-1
CASSLVGQGAYGNTIYF
TGCGCCAGCAGCTTGGTTGGACAGGGGGCTTATGGAAACACCATATATTTT
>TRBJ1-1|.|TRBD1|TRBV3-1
CASSRRGQGHTEAFF
TGTGCCAGCAGCCGGAGGGGACAGGGTCACACTGAAGCTTTCTTT
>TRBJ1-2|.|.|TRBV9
CASSVATGGANYGYTF
TGTGCCAGCAGCGTAGCTACCGGGGGTGCTAACTATGGCTACACCTTC
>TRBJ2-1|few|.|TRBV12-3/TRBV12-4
CASSITLTANNEQFF
TGTGCCAGCAGCATAACCTTGACGGCTAACAATGAGCAGTTCTTC
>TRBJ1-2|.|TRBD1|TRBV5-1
CASSWGQGAGGYTF
TGCGCCAGCAGCTGGGGACAGGGGGCTGGCGGCTACACCTTC
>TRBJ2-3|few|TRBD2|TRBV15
CATSRGLASTDTQYF
TGTGCCACCAGCAGAGGACTAGCGAGCACAGATACGCAGTATTTT